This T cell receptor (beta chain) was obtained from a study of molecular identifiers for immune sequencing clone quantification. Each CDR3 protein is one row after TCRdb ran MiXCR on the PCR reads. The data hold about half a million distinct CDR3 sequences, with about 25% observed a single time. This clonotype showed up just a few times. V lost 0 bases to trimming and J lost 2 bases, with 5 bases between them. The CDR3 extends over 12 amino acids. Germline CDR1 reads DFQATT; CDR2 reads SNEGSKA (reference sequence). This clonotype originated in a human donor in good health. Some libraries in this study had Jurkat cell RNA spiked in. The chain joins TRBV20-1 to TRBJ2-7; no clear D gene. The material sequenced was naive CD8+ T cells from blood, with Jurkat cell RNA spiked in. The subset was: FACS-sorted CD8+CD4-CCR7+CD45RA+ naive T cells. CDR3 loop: CSARDLAYEQYF. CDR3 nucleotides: TGCAGTGCTAGAGATCTTGCCTACGAGCAGTACTTC.